These T cell receptor beta chains were read from a single sample in a study of T cell repertoires in cytomegalovirus infection. One entry per CDR3 protein, called by TCRdb with MiXCR from the reads. The top ten hold 20% to 30% of the sample, which has 500,000 or so distinct CDR3 sequences, approximately 17% seen once. Sample: CD8+ T cells from PBMCs. These receptors were obtained from a human donor in good health (CMV status not recorded). Some clones in this sample may be carry-over from other donors' samples. CDR3s include the opening cysteine and the closing phenylalanine or tryptophan. Fields, in order: clone size, D gene, CDR3 length, V gene, J gene, CDR3 DNA, CDR3 protein. A D gene is named only where the DNA matches it firmly. Part of the rows lack a size; the others show once, few, many or a class for expanded clones.

>many|TRBD1|15|TRBV7-9|TRBJ1-5
TGTGCCAGCAGCTTAGGGGACAGCCACAATCAGCCCCAGCATTTT
CASSLGDSHNQPQHF
>-|-|16|TRBV20-1|TRBJ1-1
TGCAGTGCTAGAGAGAGGGGCAGGGGAGGGAACACTGAAGCTTTCTTT
CSARERGRGGNTEAFF
>many|-|12|TRBV29-1|TRBJ2-3
TGCAGCGTTGATCGTCGGCCAGATACGCAGTATTTT
CSVDRRPDTQYF
>many|TRBD1|15|TRBV27|TRBJ2-1
TGTGCCAGCAGTTTTCAGGGGGCGAGGTACAATGAGCAGTTCTTC
CASSFQGARYNEQFF
>many|TRBD2|18|TRBV7-9|TRBJ2-5
TGTGCCAGCAGGTCGACTAGCGGGGGGGCGATCTCAAAAGAGACCCAGTACTTC
CASRSTSGGAISKETQYF
>few|-|13|TRBV5-4|TRBJ2-7
TGTGCCAGCAGCTCCCCCCGACAGTACGAGCAGTACTTC
CASSSPRQYEQYF
>many|TRBD1|14|TRBV12-3/TRBV12-4|TRBJ1-2
TGTGCCAGCAGTTTCCGGACAGGAGGCTATGGCTACACCTTC
CASSFRTGGYGYTF
>few|TRBD2|16|TRBV5-1|TRBJ2-2
TGCGCCAGCAGCTTGAGACTAGCGGGTGACACCGGGGAGCTGTTTTTT
CASSLRLAGDTGELFF
>many|-|13|TRBV11-2|TRBJ2-1
TGTGCCAGCAGCTTAAACGGCCACAATGAGCAGTTCTTC
CASSLNGHNEQFF
>few|TRBD1|15|TRBV13|TRBJ1-1
TGTGCCAGCAGGGCGGAGGGCAGGGGGCTTACTGAAGCTTTCTTT
CASRAEGRGLTEAFF
>-|-|15|TRBV9|TRBJ2-3
TGTGCCAGCAGCGCAGGACAGCAGAGGCTAGATACGCAGTATTTT
CASSAGQQRLDTQYF
>once|TRBD2|18|TRBV3-1|TRBJ2-7
TGTGCCAGCAGCCCGCGGGGTGTGGGCGGGAGCCCATTCGGCGAGCAGTACTTC
CASSPRGVGGSPFGEQYF
>many|-|16|TRBV4-1|TRBJ1-1
TGCGCCAGCAGCCAAGACCCACCAACAAATAGACAGGAAGCTTTCTTT
CASSQDPPTNRQEAFF
>-|-|13|TRBV6-5|TRBJ1-5
TGTGCCAGCAGTATGAATAGCAATCAGCCCCAGCATTTT
CASSMNSNQPQHF
>few|TRBD2|16|TRBV9|TRBJ2-1
TGTGCCAGCAGCGAGCGTGAGCGGGAGGGCTTCAATGAGCAGTTCTTC
CASSEREREGFNEQFF
>many|-|15|TRBV7-8|TRBJ1-2
TGTGCCAGCAGCCCACTGGGGGGGGCCGGCTATGGCTACACCTTC
CASSPLGGAGYGYTF
>many|TRBD1|15|TRBV7-8|TRBJ1-2
TGTGCCAGCAGCCAGAGGGCAGGGGGCCTCTATGGCTACACCTTC
CASSQRAGGLYGYTF
>-|-|13|TRBV13|TRBJ1-5
TGTGCCAGCAGCCCCGGGCCTTTAAAACCCCAGCATTTT
CASSPGPLKPQHF
>few|-|18|TRBV4-1|TRBJ1-6
TGCGCCAGCAGCCAAGAAGGGACGACAGGAAACCCTAATTCACCCCTCCACTTT
CASSQEGTTGNPNSPLHF
>-|-|17|TRBV2|TRBJ1-3
TGTGCCAGCAGTGGAGGCACAGGGTCATCCTCTGGAAACACCATATATTTT
CASSGGTGSSSGNTIYF
>many|-|15|TRBV6-2/TRBV6-3|TRBJ1-5
TGTGCCAGCAGTCTAGAAAACCCCAGGGCCCAGCCCCAGCATTTT
CASSLENPRAQPQHF
>few|-|13|TRBV5-1|TRBJ1-2
TGCGCCAGCAGCCCCGAGGAGGGGCATGGCTACACCTTC
CASSPEEGHGYTF
>few|TRBD1|16|TRBV18|TRBJ1-5
TGTGCCAGCTCAAATATGACGGGACAGGGACATCAGCCCCAGCATTTT
CASSNMTGQGHQPQHF
>-|-|12|TRBV20-1|TRBJ1-2
TGCAGTGCCCCGGACACCGTCTATGGCTACACCTTC
CSAPDTVYGYTF
>many|-|12|TRBV7-9|TRBJ1-1
TGTGCCAGCAGCAAAAGTTTCCCTGAAGCTTTCTTT
CASSKSFPEAFF
>many|-|12|TRBV7-9|TRBJ2-5
TGTGCCAGCAGCTTAAACCAAGAGACCCAGTACTTC
CASSLNQETQYF
>few|-|15|TRBV7-3|TRBJ2-3
TGTGCCAGCAGCTTTGGCGGGGGCAAAACAGATACGCAGTATTTT
CASSFGGGKTDTQYF
>many|TRBD1|14|TRBV11-2|TRBJ2-7
TGTGCCAGCGCGAAGACAGGGGCCCCCTACGAGCAGTACTTC
CASAKTGAPYEQYF
>many|-|13|TRBV4-2|TRBJ2-2
TGTGCCAGCAGCCAAGATGGGGTCGGGGAGCTGTTTTTT
CASSQDGVGELFF
>many|-|16|TRBV4-2|TRBJ1-3
TGTGCCAGCAGCCAAGAAGACGGGGCTGGGGGAAACACCATATATTTT
CASSQEDGAGGNTIYF
>-|TRBD1|15|TRBV11-2|TRBJ1-1
TGTGCCAGCAGCTCGGGACAGTCCTTTTACACTGAAGCTTTCTTT
CASSSGQSFYTEAFF
>-|TRBD1|17|TRBV6-5|TRBJ2-1
TGTGCCAGCAGTTACTCCGACAGGGACGGGCATGGGGATGAGCAGTTCTTC
CASSYSDRDGHGDEQFF
>few|-|17|TRBV9|TRBJ2-7
TGTGCCAGCAGCGTAGGAAGATCAGGGGCGGACTTGGAAGAGCAGTACTTC
CASSVGRSGADLEEQYF
>many|-|16|TRBV7-8|TRBJ2-1
TGTGCCAGCAGCTTAGGTGTAGCGCTCTCCTACAATGAGCAGTTCTTC
CASSLGVALSYNEQFF
>many|-|16|TRBV12-3/TRBV12-4|TRBJ2-1
TGTGCCAGCAGTTTACTAACGGAGACATTCTACAATGAGCAGTTCTTC
CASSLLTETFYNEQFF
>-|-|11|TRBV30|TRBJ1-1
TGTGCCTGGAGCCCCGGAACTGAAGCTTTCTTT
CAWSPGTEAFF
>-|TRBD1|12|TRBV14|TRBJ2-7
TGTGCCAGCAGCTACGGACAGGCCGAGCAGTACTTC
CASSYGQAEQYF
>-|-|11|TRBV7-9|TRBJ1-6
TGTGCCAGCAGCTTAGGAAGGGCCCTCCACTTT
CASSLGRALHF
>few|TRBD1|16|TRBV10-3|TRBJ1-2
TGTGCCATCAGTGAGTCTTCGGCAGGGGGCATCTATGGCTACACCTTC
CAISESSAGGIYGYTF
>-|-|11|TRBV6-1|TRBJ1-6
TGTGCCAGGGGGGATAATTCACCCCTCCACTTT
CARGDNSPLHF
>few|TRBD1|15|TRBV15|TRBJ1-2
TGTGCCACCAGCAGAGATGGGCAGGGGGCCAGTGGCTACACCTTC
CATSRDGQGASGYTF
>-|-|13|TRBV7-2|TRBJ2-7
TGTGCCAGCAGCAACCCGGGTGGCGACGAGCAGTACTTC
CASSNPGGDEQYF
>few|-|15|TRBV29-1|TRBJ1-2
TGCAGCGTAGTGCCCAGGGGTACTGGCTTGGGGGCCTACACCTTC
CSVVPRGTGLGAYTF
>-|-|16|TRBV28|TRBJ2-5
TGTGCCCGCAGTTCAGGTCTCACACCGTACCAAGAGACCCAGTACTTC
CARSSGLTPYQETQYF
>many|-|15|TRBV12-3/TRBV12-4|TRBJ1-2
TGTGCCAGCAGTTTATTTTTAGGGGATCCCTATGGCTACACCTTC
CASSLFLGDPYGYTF
>many|-|12|TRBV6-6|TRBJ1-2
TGTGCCGTCCTCGAGGCTAACTATGGCTACACCTTC
CAVLEANYGYTF
>-|-|14|TRBV28|TRBJ2-7
TGTGCCAGCAGTTTAGCGGTTTTTTCCTACGAGCAGTACTTC
CASSLAVFSYEQYF
>many|-|15|TRBV28|TRBJ2-7
TGTGCCAGCAGCCCACCCGGGACGAACCTCTACGAGCAGTACTTC
CASSPPGTNLYEQYF
>few|-|14|TRBV11-2|TRBJ2-1
TGTGCCAGCAGCTTAGTAATAGTTCACAATGAGCAGTTCTTC
CASSLVIVHNEQFF
>many|-|18|TRBV27|TRBJ2-7
TGTGCCAGCAGTTTATCGAGGCTCCGGGACCCAGGCCCCTACGAGCAGTACTTC
CASSLSRLRDPGPYEQYF
>once|-|13|TRBV3-1|TRBJ1-3
TGTGCCAGCAGTACCGGGACAACGAACACCATATATTTT
CASSTGTTNTIYF
>many|-|13|TRBV10-3|TRBJ2-7
TGTGCCATCAGTGCGGACGGATTCTACGAGCAGTACTTC
CAISADGFYEQYF